These 2 T cell receptor beta chains came from one sample sequenced in a study of T cell responses to AZD1222 COVID-19 vaccine. Produced via immunoSEQ multiplex PCR; TCRdb's table is partial and in-frame only. Here the sample spans about 120,000 clones, approximately 90% being singletons. This sample comprised peripheral blood, obtained on day 0 of AZD1222 vaccination. Every receptor here comes from an adult in good health.

The chain combines TRBV5-4 with TRBJ2-5, with 8 positions matching TRBD1. The CDR3 runs 14 residues. The ends lost 0 bases at V and 4 bases at J; junction bases unmatched: 2. CDR1 and CDR2 from the germline V gene are SGHNT and YYREEE (reference sequence). CDR3 sequence (DNA): TGTGCCAGCAGCTTGGGGACAGGGTTAGAGACCCAGTACTTC. Its protein product is CASSLGTGLETQYF.

CDR3 sequence reads: CASSRTGGTGGSPLHF. The CDR3 DNA reads TGTGCCAGCAGCCGCACGGGGGGAACAGGGGGTTCACCCCTCCACTTT. The genes are TRBV9 and TRBJ1-6; 8 bases fit TRBD1. The CDR3 consists of 16 residues. Germline-derived CDR1 and CDR2 are SGDLS and YYNGEE. With 4 bases clipped from V and 9 bases from J, the junction kept 12 bases outside the gene matches. The complete variable domain, with remaining parts taken from reference TRBV9 and TRBJ1-6, reads DSGVTQTPKHLITATGQRVTLRCSPRSGDLSVYWYQQSLDQGLQFLIQYYNGEERAKGNILERFSAQQFPDLHSELNLSSLELGDSALYFCASSRTGGTGGSPLHFGNGTRLTVT.